This T cell receptor (beta chain) was obtained from a study of CD8 T cells in Susac syndrome. Sequencing of TCR beta was undertaken in CD8+ and CD4+ T cells derived from blood. The V gene's germline CDR1 is SGHNT and CDR2 YYREEE (reference sequence). CDR3 length: 14 residues. V lost 3 bases and J 0 bases, leaving 9 bases between the germline ends. Reverse transcription used roughly 0.45 to 1 ug RNA and random hexamers. Across 54 Vbeta and 13 Jbeta, immunoSEQ multiplex PCR amplified TCR beta CDR3. MiXCR, applied by TCRdb to the immunoSEQ multiplex PCR reads, yields one record per CDR3 protein. The sample lists 75,000 to 100,000 distinct CDR3 sequences, 90% to 95% occurring once.

Source material: CD8+ T cells from PBMCs. J is TRBJ1-1 and V is TRBV5-4; D unclear. This clonotype was obtained from a human donor with Susac syndrome. The DNA of the CDR3 is TGTGCCAGCAGCTATAATACAGTGAACACTGAAGCTTTCTTT. Amino acid sequence: CASSYNTVNTEAFF. The full variable domain, in which reference TRBV5-4 and TRBJ1-1 provide the parts outside the CDR3, is ETGVTQSPTHLIKTRGQQVTLRCSSQSGHNTVSWYQQALGQGPQFIFQYYREEENGRGNFPPRFSGLQFPNYSSELNVNALELDDSALYLCASSYNTVNTEAFFGQGTRLTVV.